Included here is one T cell receptor (beta chain) sequence, with context. The data originate from a study of blood T cell repertoires in COVID-19. This CDR3 region has 14 residues. V was pared by 5 bases and J by 0 bases, with 9 bases between. Germline assignment: CDR1 SGHRS and CDR2 YFSETQ. As handled by the study authors: Using reference gene primer amplification, nucleated cell counts were estimated. Data came from immunoSEQ multiplex PCR; TCRdb stores just in-frame clones and leaves some out. The DNA gave D and trimming, while V, J and clone size come from that table. The sample gives about 190,000 clones, roughly 80% of which show up once; 9.5% to 15% is in the top ten.

The chain joins TRBV5-1 to TRBJ1-3; D is unclear. The TCR comes from a woman aged 45-65 years with acute or convalescent COVID-19. The sequenced sample consisted of peripheral blood. The CDR3 DNA is TGCGCCAGCAGTTTGCTGAGCTCTGGAAACACCATATATTTT. Amino acids: CASSLLSSGNTIYF. Complete variable domain (other parts from reference TRBV5-1 and TRBJ1-3): KAGVTQTPRYLIKTRGQQVTLSCSPISGHRSVSWYQQTPGQGLQFLFEYFSETQRNKGNFPGRFSGRQFSNSRSEMNVSTLELGDSALYLCASSLLSSGNTIYFGEGSWLTVV.